In this sample, the clone carrying this T cell receptor beta chain turned up many times. Its antigen remains unknown. The data derive from a study of identical twins. Whole-study results and caveats: Zero-insertion findings could be partly confounded by invariant cells (MAIT and iNKT cells).

The CDR3 sequence is 14 residues long. The germline V and J ends were trimmed by 5 bases and 0 bases, with 7 bases remaining between them. TCRdb ran MiXCR on the 5' RACE reads and lists one entry per CDR3 protein. The sample consists of about 240,000 distinct CDR3 sequences, 7.5% of them appearing once. These data were also reused for a study on yellow fever vaccine responses in identical twins. That work adds: The T cell response to vaccination in identical twins was reportedly partly convergent and partly personalized.

What was sequenced was CD8+ T cells sorted from blood. This chain uses TRBV12-3 or TRBV12-4 with TRBJ1-4; D gene unclear. The TCR was taken from a woman under 30 in good health. The CDR3 nucleotides read TGTGCCAGCAGTCCAGCGACAACTAATGAAAAACTGTTTTTT. Amino acid sequence: CASSPATTNEKLFF.